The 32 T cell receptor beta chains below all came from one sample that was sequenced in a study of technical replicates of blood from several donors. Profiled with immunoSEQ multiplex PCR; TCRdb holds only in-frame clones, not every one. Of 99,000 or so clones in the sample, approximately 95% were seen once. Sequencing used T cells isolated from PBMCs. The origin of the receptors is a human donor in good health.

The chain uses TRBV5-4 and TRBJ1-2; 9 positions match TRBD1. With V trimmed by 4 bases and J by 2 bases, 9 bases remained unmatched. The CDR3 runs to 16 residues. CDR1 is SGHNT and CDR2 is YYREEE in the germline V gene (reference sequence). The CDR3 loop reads CASSLAPQGANYGYTF. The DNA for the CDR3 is TGTGCCAGCAGCCTCGCCCCACAGGGGGCAAACTATGGCTACACCTTC.

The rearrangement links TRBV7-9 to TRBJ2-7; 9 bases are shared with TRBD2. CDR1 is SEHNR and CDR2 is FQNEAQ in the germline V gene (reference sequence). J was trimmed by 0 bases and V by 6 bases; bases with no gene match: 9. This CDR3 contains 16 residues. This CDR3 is CASSIGGSGSSYEQYF. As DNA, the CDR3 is TGTGCCAGCAGTATAGGAGGTAGCGGGAGCTCCTACGAGCAGTACTTC.

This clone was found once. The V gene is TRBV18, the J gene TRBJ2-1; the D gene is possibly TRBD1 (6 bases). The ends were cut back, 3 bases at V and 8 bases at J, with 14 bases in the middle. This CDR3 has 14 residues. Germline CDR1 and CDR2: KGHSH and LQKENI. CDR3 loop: CASSPSRNRDEQFF. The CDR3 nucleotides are TGTGCCAGCTCACCCAGCCGAAACAGGGATGAGCAGTTCTTC.

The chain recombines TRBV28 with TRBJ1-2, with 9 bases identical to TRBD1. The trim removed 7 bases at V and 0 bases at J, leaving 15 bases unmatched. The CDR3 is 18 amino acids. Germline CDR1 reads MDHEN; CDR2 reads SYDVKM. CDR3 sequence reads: CASTTGTGTGRSNYGYTF. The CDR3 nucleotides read TGTGCCAGCACGACAGGAACCGGGACAGGGCGATCTAACTATGGCTACACCTTC.

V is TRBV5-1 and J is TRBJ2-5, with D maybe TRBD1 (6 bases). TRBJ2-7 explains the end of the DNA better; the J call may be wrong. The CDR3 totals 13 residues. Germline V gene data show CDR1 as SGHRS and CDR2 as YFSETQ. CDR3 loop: CASSLGHRDEQYF. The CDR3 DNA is TGCGCCAGCAGCTTGGGACACAGGGACGAGCAGTACTTC.

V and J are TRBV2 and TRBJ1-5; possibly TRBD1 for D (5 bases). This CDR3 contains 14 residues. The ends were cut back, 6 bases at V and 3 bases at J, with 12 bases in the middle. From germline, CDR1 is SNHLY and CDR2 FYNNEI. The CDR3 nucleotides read TGTGCCAGCAGAGGTCCAGGGATCAATCAGCCCCAGCATTTT. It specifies CASRGPGINQPQHF.

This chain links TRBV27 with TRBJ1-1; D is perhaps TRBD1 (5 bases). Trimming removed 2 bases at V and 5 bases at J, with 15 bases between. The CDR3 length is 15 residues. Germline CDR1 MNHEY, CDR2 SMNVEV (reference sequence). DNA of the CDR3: TGTGCCAGCAGTTTAGACAGTCCGGCGGGGACTGAAGCTTTCTTT. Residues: CASSLDSPAGTEAFF.

The CDR3 is CASSEALLRRDGNQPQHF. DNA for the CDR3: TGTGCCAGCAGTGAAGCGCTTTTACGCAGGGATGGCAATCAGCCCCAGCATTTT. This rearrangement joins TRBV2 to TRBJ1-5, with a weak D call TRBD1 (5 bases). V lost 0 bases, J lost 2 bases, and 17 bases lay in between. The germline gives CDR1 SNHLY, CDR2 FYNNEI. The CDR3 has 18 residues.

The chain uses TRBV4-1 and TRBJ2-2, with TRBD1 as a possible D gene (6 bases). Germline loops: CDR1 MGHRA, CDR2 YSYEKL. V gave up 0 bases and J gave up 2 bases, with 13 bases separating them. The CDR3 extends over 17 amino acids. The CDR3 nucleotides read TGCGCCAGCAGCCAAGAGATGGCAGGGGCTAACACCGGGGAGCTGTTTTTT. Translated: CASSQEMAGANTGELFF.

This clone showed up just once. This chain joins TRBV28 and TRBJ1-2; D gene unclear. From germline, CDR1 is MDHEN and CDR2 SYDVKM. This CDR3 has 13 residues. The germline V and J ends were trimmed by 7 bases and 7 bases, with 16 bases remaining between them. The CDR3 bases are TGTGCCAGCAAGTACCCGGGTCCAAGTGGCTACACCTTC. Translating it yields CASKYPGPSGYTF.

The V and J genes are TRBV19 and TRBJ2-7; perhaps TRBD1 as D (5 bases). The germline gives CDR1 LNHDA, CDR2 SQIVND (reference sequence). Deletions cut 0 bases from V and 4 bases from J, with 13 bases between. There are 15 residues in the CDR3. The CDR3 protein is CASSIEGAGMYEQYF. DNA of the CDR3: TGTGCCAGTAGTATAGAGGGTGCAGGGATGTACGAGCAGTACTTC.

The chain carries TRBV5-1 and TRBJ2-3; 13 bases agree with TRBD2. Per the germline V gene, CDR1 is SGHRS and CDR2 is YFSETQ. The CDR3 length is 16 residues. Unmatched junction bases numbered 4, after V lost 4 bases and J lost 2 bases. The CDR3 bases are TGCGCCAGCAGCCCAGGGACTAGCGGGACCACAGATACGCAGTATTTT. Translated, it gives CASSPGTSGTTDTQYF.

The CDR3 loop reads CSVPSGDNEQFF. CDR3 bases: TGCAGCGTGCCTAGCGGGGACAATGAGCAGTTCTTC. V usage is TRBV29-1 and J usage is TRBJ2-1, with 9 bases matching TRBD2. The junction had 2 bases not matched to a gene; V was cut back by 6 bases and J by 5 bases. Germline assignment: CDR1 SQVTM and CDR2 ANQGSEA. This CDR3 has 12 residues.

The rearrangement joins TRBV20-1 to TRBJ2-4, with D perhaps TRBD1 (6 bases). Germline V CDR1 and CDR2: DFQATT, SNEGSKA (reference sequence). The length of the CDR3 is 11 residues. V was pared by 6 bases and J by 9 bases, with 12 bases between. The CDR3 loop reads CSAPTGFIQYF. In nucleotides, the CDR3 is TGCAGTGCCCCGACAGGATTCATTCAGTACTTC.

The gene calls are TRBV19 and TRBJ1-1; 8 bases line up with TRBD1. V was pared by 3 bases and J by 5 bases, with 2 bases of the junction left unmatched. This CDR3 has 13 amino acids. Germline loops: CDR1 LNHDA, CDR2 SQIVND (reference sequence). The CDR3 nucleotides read TGTGCCAGTAGTATCGACAGGGGAACTGAAGCTTTCTTT. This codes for CASSIDRGTEAFF.

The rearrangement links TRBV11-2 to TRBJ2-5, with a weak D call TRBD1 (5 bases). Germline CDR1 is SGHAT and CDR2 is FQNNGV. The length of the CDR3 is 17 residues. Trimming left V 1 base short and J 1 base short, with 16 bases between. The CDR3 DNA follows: TGTGCCAGCAGCTTAGGGGTCCGACAGCCGCCCCAAGAGACCCAGTACTTC. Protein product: CASSLGVRQPPQETQYF. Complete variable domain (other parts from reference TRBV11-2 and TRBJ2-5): EAGVAQSPRYKIIEKRQSVAFWCNPISGHATLYWYQQILGQGPKLLIQFQNNGVVDDSQLPKDRFSAERLKGVDSTLKIQPAKLEDSAVYLCASSLGVRQPPQETQYFGPGTRLLVL.

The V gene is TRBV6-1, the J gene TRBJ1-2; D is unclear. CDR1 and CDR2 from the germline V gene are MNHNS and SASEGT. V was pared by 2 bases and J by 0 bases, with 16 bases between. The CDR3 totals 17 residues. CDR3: CASSERVGWVANYGYTF. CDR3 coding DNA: TGTGCCAGCAGTGAACGGGTGGGTTGGGTCGCTAACTATGGCTACACCTTC.

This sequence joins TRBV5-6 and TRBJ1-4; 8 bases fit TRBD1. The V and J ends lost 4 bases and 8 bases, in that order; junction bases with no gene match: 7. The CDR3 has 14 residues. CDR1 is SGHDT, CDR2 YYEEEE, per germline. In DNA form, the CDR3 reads TGTGCCAGCAGCCCGACAGGGGCGGTGGAAAAACTGTTTTTT. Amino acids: CASSPTGAVEKLFF.

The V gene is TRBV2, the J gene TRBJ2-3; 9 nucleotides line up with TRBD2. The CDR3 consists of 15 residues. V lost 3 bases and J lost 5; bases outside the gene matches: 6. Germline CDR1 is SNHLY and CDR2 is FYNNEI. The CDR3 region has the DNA TGTGCCAGCAGTGATGGCGGGGGGGCCGGAGATACGCAGTATTTT. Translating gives CASSDGGGAGDTQYF.

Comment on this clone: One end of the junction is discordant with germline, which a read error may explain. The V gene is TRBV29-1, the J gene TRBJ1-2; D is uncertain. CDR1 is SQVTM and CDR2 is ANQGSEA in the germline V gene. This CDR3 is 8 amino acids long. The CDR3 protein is CSVAGGDF. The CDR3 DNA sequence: TGCAGCGTTGCGGGAGGTGACTTC.

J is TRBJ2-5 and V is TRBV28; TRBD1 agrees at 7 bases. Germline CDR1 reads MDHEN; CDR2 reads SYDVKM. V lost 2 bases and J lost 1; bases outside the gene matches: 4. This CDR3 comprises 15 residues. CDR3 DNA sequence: TGTGCCAGCAGTTTAGGACAGGCCAGCCAAGAGACCCAGTACTTC. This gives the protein CASSLGQASQETQYF.

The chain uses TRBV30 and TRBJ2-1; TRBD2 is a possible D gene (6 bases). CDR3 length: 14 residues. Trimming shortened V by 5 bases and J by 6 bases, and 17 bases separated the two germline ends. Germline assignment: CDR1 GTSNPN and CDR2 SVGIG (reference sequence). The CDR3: CAWVLRDSSNEQFF. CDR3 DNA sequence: TGTGCCTGGGTTCTCCGGGACTCATCCAATGAGCAGTTCTTC.

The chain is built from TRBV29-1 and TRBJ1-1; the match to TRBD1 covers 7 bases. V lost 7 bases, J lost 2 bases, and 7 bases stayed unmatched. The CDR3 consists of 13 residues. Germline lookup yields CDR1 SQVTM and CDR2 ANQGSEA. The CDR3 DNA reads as TGCAGCGGGCGGACAGGACCAAACACTGAAGCTTTCTTT. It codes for CSGRTGPNTEAFF.

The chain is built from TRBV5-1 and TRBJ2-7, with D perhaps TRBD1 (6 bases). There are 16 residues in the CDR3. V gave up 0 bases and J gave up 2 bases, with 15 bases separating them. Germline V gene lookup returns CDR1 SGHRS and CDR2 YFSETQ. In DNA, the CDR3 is TGCGCCAGCAGCTTGGGGGGACAACGCTCGACCTACGAGCAGTACTTC. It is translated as CASSLGGQRSTYEQYF.

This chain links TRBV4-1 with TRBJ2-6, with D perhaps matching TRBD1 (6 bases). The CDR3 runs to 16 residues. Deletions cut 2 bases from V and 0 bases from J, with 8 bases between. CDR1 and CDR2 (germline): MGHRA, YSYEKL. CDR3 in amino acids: CASSQWDNSGANVLTF. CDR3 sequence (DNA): TGCGCCAGCAGCCAATGGGACAACTCTGGGGCCAACGTCCTGACTTTC.

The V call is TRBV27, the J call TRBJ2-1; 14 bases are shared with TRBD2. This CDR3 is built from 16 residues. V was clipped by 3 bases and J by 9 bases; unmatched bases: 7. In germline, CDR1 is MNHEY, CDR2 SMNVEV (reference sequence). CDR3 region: CASSLTSGRDGGEQFF. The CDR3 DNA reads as TGTGCCAGCAGTTTGACTAGCGGGAGGGATGGCGGTGAGCAGTTCTTC.

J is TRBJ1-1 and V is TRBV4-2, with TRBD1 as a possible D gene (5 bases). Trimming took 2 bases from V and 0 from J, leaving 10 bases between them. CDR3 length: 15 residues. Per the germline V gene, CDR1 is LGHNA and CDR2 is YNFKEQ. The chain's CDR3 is CASSQSTGLNTEAFF. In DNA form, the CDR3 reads TGTGCCAGCAGCCAATCCACAGGCCTGAACACTGAAGCTTTCTTT.

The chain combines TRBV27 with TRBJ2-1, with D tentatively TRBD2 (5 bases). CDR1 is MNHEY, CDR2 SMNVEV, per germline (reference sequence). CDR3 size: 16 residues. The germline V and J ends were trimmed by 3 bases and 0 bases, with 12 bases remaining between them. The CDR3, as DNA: TGTGCCAGCAGTTTTCTCCGGGGTCGCTCCTACAATGAGCAGTTCTTC. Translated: CASSFLRGRSYNEQFF.

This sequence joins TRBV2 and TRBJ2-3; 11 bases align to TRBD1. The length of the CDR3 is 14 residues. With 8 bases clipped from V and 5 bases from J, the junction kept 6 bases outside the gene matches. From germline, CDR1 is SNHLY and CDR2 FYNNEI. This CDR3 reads CASADRGREDTQYF. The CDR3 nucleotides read TGTGCCAGCGCGGACAGGGGGCGCGAAGATACGCAGTATTTT.

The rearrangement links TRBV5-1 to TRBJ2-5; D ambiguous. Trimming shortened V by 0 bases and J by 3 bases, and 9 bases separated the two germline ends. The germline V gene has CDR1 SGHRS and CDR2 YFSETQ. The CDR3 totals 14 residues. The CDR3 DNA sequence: TGCGCCAGCAGCTTGGTAGCAGTTGAAGAGACCCAGTACTTC. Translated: CASSLVAVEETQYF.

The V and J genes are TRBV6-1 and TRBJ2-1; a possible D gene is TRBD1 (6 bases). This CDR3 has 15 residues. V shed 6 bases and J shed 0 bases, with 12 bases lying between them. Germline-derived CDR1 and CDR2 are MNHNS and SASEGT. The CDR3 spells CASRPQGSSYNEQFF. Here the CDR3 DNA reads TGTGCCAGCAGGCCCCAGGGGAGCTCCTACAATGAGCAGTTCTTC.

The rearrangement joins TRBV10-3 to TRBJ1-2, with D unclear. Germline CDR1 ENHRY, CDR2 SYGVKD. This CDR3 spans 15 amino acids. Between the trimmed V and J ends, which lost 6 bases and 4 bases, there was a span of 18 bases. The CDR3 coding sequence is TGTGCCATCAGCCGAAAGTTGGGGAGCGGCTATGGCTACACCTTC. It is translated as CAISRKLGSGYGYTF.